This T cell receptor beta chain came from a study of T cell responses to AZD1222 COVID-19 vaccine. Study-wide points: There were vaccine-associated CD4 TCRs across spike, dominant at 160-218 and 743-854. In a largely white British group with more females than males, clonal diversity was possibly underestimated. Seropositive status at baseline applied to only 6 or 7 AZD1222 recipients.

TCRdb keeps only in-frame clones here, not all; method: immunoSEQ multiplex PCR. The data contain about 150,000 clones, around four fifths of them singletons. On this clone: Its antigen is unknown.

The sequencing here drew on peripheral blood, taken on day 0 of AZD1222 vaccination. The receptor was isolated from an adult in good health.

Here the CDR3 reads CASSPQDRANTGELFF. The CDR3 DNA reads TGTGCCAGCAGCCCCCAGGACAGGGCGAACACCGGGGAGCTGTTTTTT. The rearrangement joins TRBV9 to TRBJ2-2; TRBD1 matches 8 bases. Trimming at V came to 4 bases and at J to 0 bases, leaving 5 bases not matched to a gene. Germline V gene sequence: CDR1 SGDLS, CDR2 YYNGEE. The CDR3 extends over 16 amino acids.